Below, 9 T cell receptor beta chains from the same sample are listed, as sequenced in a study of response to subunit inactivated influenza vaccine. TCRdb recomputed calls from the RT-PCR reads with MiXCR, one row per CDR3 protein. Seen here are about 480,000 distinct CDR3 sequences, about 25% observed once, and the top ten hold about 1.9%. The specimen comprised CD4+ T cells sorted from PBMCs, sampled about 5 days after vaccination. These receptors originate from a man aged 45 to 65 who received an inactivated influenza vaccine.

The chain links TRBV6-1 to TRBJ2-5; D is perhaps TRBD2 (6 bases). Between the trimmed V and J ends, which lost 4 bases and 1 base, there was a span of 22 bases. Per germline, CDR1 MNHNS and CDR2 SASEGT. This CDR3 spans 18 amino acids. The CDR3 here is CASSGPLAGLMPQETQYF. The CDR3 coding sequence is TGTGCCAGCAGTGGCCCCTTGGCGGGGTTGATGCCCCAAGAGACCCAGTACTTC.

This clonotype came up a few times. J is TRBJ1-4 and V is TRBV6-1; no clear D gene. Germline CDR1 is MNHNS and CDR2 is SASEGT. The CDR3 is 14 residues long. The V end lost 4 bases, the J end lost 0 bases, and 6 bases lay between the germline ends. The CDR3 region is CASSGFATNEKLFF. The CDR3 DNA sequence: TGTGCCAGCAGTGGTTTTGCAACTAATGAAAAACTGTTTTTT.

This clonotype occurred a few times. The chain is built from TRBV3-1 and TRBJ1-5; D remains ambiguous. Germline V gene data show CDR1 as LGHDT and CDR2 as YNNKEL (reference sequence). V gave up 3 bases and J gave up 1 base, with 7 bases separating them. The length of the CDR3 is 14 residues. The CDR3 protein is CASSQDPSNQPQHF. CDR3 nucleotide sequence: TGTGCCAGCAGCCAGGACCCAAGCAATCAGCCCCAGCATTTT.

The chain combines TRBV3-1 with TRBJ1-4; 8 bases match TRBD1. Germline V CDR1 and CDR2: LGHDT, YNNKEL (reference sequence). Trimming cost V 1 base and J 8 bases; bases outside gene matches: 6. This CDR3 region has 15 residues. DNA for the CDR3: TGTGCCAGCAGCCAAGGGACAGGGACGGGGGAAAAACTGTTTTTT. Translating gives CASSQGTGTGEKLFF.

The genes are TRBV28 and TRBJ2-1; D unresolved. Trimming cost V 1 base and J 6 bases, with 4 bases left between them. This CDR3 contains 12 residues. Per the germline V gene, CDR1 is MDHEN and CDR2 is SYDVKM. The DNA of the CDR3 is TGTGCCAGCAGTTTATTACTCAATGAGCAGTTCTTC. Amino acid sequence: CASSLLLNEQFF.

V is TRBV9 and J is TRBJ1-1; D may be TRBD1 (5 bases). V was trimmed by 5 bases and J by 4 bases, leaving 18 bases between them. CDR3 size: 15 residues. The germline CDR1 and CDR2 sequences are SGDLS and YYNGEE. The CDR3 DNA sequence: TGTGCCAGCAGTCCGCCCCGGGGGGGGAGCACTGAAGCTTTCTTT. This encodes CASSPPRGGSTEAFF. Based on the CDR3 plus reference TRBV9 and TRBJ1-1, the full variable domain is DSGVTQTPKHLITATGQRVTLRCSPRSGDLSVYWYQQSLDQGLQFLIQYYNGEERAKGNILERFSAQQFPDLHSELNLSSLELGDSALYFCASSPPRGGSTEAFFGQGTRLTVV.

This clonotype was detected only a few times. This chain uses TRBV7-8 with TRBJ2-1, with TRBD2 matching 13 bases. The CDR3 runs 20 residues. Trimming took 4 bases from V and 1 from J; bases not matched to a gene: 13. Germline lookup yields CDR1 SGHVS and CDR2 FQNEAQ. The CDR3 reads CASSSWTSGRDLGSYNEQFF. The CDR3 DNA reads TGTGCCAGCAGCTCCTGGACTAGCGGGAGAGATTTAGGGTCCTACAATGAGCAGTTCTTC. The whole variable domain, filled in from reference TRBV7-8 and TRBJ2-1, reads GAGVSQSPRYKVAKRGQDVALRCDPISGHVSLFWYQQALGQGPEFLTYFQNEAQLDKSGLPSDRFFAERPEGSVSTLKIQRTQQEDSAVYLCASSSWTSGRDLGSYNEQFFGPGTRLTVL.

This clonotype has a handful of counts. The chain is built from TRBV5-1 and TRBJ2-3; the D gene is possibly TRBD1 (5 bases). From germline, CDR1 is SGHRS and CDR2 YFSETQ. The CDR3 is 14 residues long. V was pared by 4 bases and J by 6 bases, with 15 bases between. The DNA for the CDR3 is TGCGCCAGCAGCCCCGGTGGGGCATCCGATACGCAGTATTTT. This gives the protein CASSPGGASDTQYF.

This clonotype has just a few counts. The chain's CDR3 is CASSLEGSRGNEQFF. DNA for the CDR3: TGTGCCAGCAGCTTAGAGGGCAGCAGGGGCAATGAGCAGTTCTTC. J is TRBJ2-1 and V is TRBV7-2, with D tentatively TRBD1 (6 bases). Germline V lookup: CDR1 SGHTA, CDR2 FQGNSA. The CDR3 runs 15 residues. Trimming removed 1 base at V and 6 bases at J, with 13 bases between. Variable domain in full (rest from reference TRBV7-2 and TRBJ2-1): GAGVSQSPSNKVTEKGKDVELRCDPISGHTALYWYRQSLGQGLEFLIYFQGNSAPDKSGLPSDRFSAERTGGSVSTLTIQRTQQEDSAVYLCASSLEGSRGNEQFFGPGTRLTVL.